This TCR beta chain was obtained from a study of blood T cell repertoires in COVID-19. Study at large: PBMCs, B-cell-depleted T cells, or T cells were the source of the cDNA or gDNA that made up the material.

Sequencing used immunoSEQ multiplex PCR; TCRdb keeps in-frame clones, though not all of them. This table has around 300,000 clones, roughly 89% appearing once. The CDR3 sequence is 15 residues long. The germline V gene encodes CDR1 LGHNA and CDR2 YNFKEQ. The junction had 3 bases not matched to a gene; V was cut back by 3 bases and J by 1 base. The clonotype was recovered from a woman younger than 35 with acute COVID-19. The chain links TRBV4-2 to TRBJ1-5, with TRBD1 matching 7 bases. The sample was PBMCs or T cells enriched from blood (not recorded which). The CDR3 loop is CASSQADRSNQPQHF. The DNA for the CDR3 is TGTGCCAGCAGCCAGGCGGACAGGAGCAATCAGCCCCAGCATTTT.